The 27 T cell receptor beta chains listed next were all sequenced from one sample in a study of identical twins. Using its own MiXCR run on the 5' RACE reads, TCRdb lists one record per CDR3 protein. The profile shows around 250,000 distinct CDR3 sequences, around 7% of them singletons. These data were also filed under a second study, of yellow fever vaccine responses in identical twins.

Source material: memory (CD45RO+) T cells sorted from blood. These receptors all stem from a woman aged 18-30 years in good health.

In its sample, this clonotype was seen many times. The rearrangement joins TRBV5-1 to TRBJ2-2; maybe TRBD1 (6 bases). Germline CDR1 reads SGHRS; CDR2 reads YFSETQ. The CDR3 is 17 amino acids. Trimming pared 7 bases from V and 3 bases from J, leaving 22 bases between. DNA of the CDR3: TGCGCCAGCCGACCAGGGGTGGTCCAAATGGACACCGGGGAGCTGTTTTTT. As protein: CASRPGVVQMDTGELFF.

The J gene is TRBJ2-1, the V gene TRBV20-1; TRBD2 matches 8 bases. Germline V gene data show CDR1 as DFQATT and CDR2 as SNEGSKA (reference sequence). V gave up 0 bases and J gave up 0 bases; unmatched junction bases: 4. The CDR3 has 16 amino acids. The DNA of the CDR3 is TGCAGTGCTAGAGATCTAGCGGGCCTCTCCTACAATGAGCAGTTCTTC. The encoded protein is CSARDLAGLSYNEQFF.

This clonotype appeared many times. The CDR3 reads CSVTGKSYYEQYF. For the CDR3, the DNA is TGCAGCGTGACGGGAAAATCCTACTACGAGCAGTACTTC. The chain couples TRBV29-1 to TRBJ2-7, with a weak D call TRBD2 (5 bases). V was clipped by 6 bases and J by 3 bases, with 15 bases between them. Germline V gene lookup returns CDR1 SQVTM and CDR2 ANQGSEA. The CDR3 spans 13 residues.

This chain joins TRBV10-1 and TRBJ2-2; D is perhaps TRBD1 or TRBD2 (6 bases each). The V gene's germline CDR1 is WNHNN and CDR2 SYGVQD (reference sequence). The CDR3 is 16 residues long. Trimming removed 4 bases from V and 4 bases from J, with 16 bases in between. Written as DNA, the CDR3 is TGCGCCAGCAGTGCTTCGGGGGCTCTGGGCACCGGGGAGCTGTTTTTT. Amino acid sequence: CASSASGALGTGELFF.

The table lists this clonotype with a few counts. The chain links TRBV20-1 to TRBJ1-5, with D possibly being TRBD1 (5 bases). This CDR3 is built from 13 residues. Germline V gene sequence: CDR1 DFQATT, CDR2 SNEGSKA (reference sequence). V shed 3 bases and J shed 3 bases, with 9 bases lying between them. CDR3 loop: CSARVGANQPQHF. CDR3 coding DNA: TGCAGTGCTAGGGTAGGGGCCAATCAGCCCCAGCATTTT.

This clonotype was seen only a few times. The chain combines TRBV15 with TRBJ2-7; 10 bases are shared with TRBD2. V lost 0 bases and J lost 7; bases outside the gene matches: 9. The CDR3 is made up of 16 amino acids. Germline loops: CDR1 LNHNV, CDR2 YYDKDF (reference sequence). For the CDR3, the DNA is TGTGCCACCAGCAGAGATTCGCTAGCGGGAGAGGAAGAGCAGTACTTC. It encodes CATSRDSLAGEEEQYF. The complete variable domain, with remaining parts taken from reference TRBV15 and TRBJ2-7, reads DAMVIQNPRYQVTQFGKPVTLSCSQTLNHNVMYWYQQKSSQAPKLLFHYYDKDFNNEADTPDNFQSRRPNTSFCFLDIRSPGLGDTAMYLCATSRDSLAGEEEQYFGPGTRLTVT.

The gene calls are TRBV28 and TRBJ2-7; TRBD2 agrees at 13 bases. There are 16 residues in the CDR3. Germline CDR1 MDHEN, CDR2 SYDVKM. Unmatched junction bases numbered 6, after V lost 7 bases and J lost 0 bases. CDR3 DNA sequence: TGTGCCAGCAAGCAGGGACTAGCGGGAAACTCCTACGAGCAGTACTTC. This translates into CASKQGLAGNSYEQYF.

The table lists this clonotype with many counts. The chain is built from TRBV5-1 and TRBJ2-1; D is uncertain. The length of the CDR3 is 12 residues. The V and J ends lost 4 bases and 7 bases respectively, with 9 bases between them. The germline CDR1 and CDR2 sequences are SGHRS and YFSETQ. The DNA for the CDR3 is TGCGCCAGCAGCCCAGTTCGGAATGAGCAGTTCTTC. Translating gives CASSPVRNEQFF.

This clonotype came up a few times. The chain links TRBV5-6 to TRBJ2-2; 11 bases match TRBD1. This CDR3 contains 16 residues. The V gene's germline CDR1 is SGHDT and CDR2 YYEEEE. Trimming took 3 bases from V and 4 from J; bases not matched to a gene: 5. This CDR3 is CASSSWTGGVTGELFF. The DNA of the CDR3 is TGTGCCAGCAGCTCCTGGACAGGGGGCGTCACCGGGGAGCTGTTTTTT.

This clonotype came up many times. The rearrangement links TRBV6-2 or TRBV6-3 to TRBJ2-1; the D gene is possibly TRBD1 (6 bases). CDR1 MNHEY and CDR2 SVGEGT come from the germline V gene. With 0 bases removed from V and 2 bases from J, the gap between germline ends came to 11 bases. The CDR3 consists of 16 residues. In DNA, the CDR3 is TGTGCCAGCAGTTACTCACCGACAGGTACCTACAATGAGCAGTTCTTC. It yields the protein CASSYSPTGTYNEQFF.

Only a few counts were recorded for this clonotype. This chain uses TRBV2 with TRBJ2-3; D not resolved. Germline V gene data show CDR1 as SNHLY and CDR2 as FYNNEI. CDR3 length equals 13 residues. V was cut by 6 bases and J by 5 bases, with 12 bases left in between. CDR3 nucleotides: TGTGCCAGCAGCTCTGCCTGGGGAGATACGCAGTATTTT. Translating it yields CASSSAWGDTQYF.

This clonotype turned up a few times. The V and J genes are TRBV20-1 and TRBJ2-2, with D unclear. Trimming pared 1 base from V and 2 bases from J, leaving 2 bases between. This CDR3 comprises 12 residues. Germline V lookup: CDR1 DFQATT, CDR2 SNEGSKA (reference sequence). The CDR3, as DNA: TGCAGTGCTAGAGTCAACACCGGGGAGCTGTTTTTT. It codes for CSARVNTGELFF.

In this sample, this clonotype turned up many times. This chain joins TRBV6-5 and TRBJ2-3; maybe TRBD1 (6 bases). This CDR3 spans 12 amino acids. Looked up from germline, CDR1 is MNHEY and CDR2 is SVGAGI. Trimming took 6 bases from V and 10 from J, leaving 14 bases between them. The CDR3 sequence is CASRGTGSPQYF. The CDR3 DNA sequence: TGTGCCAGCAGGGGTACAGGGTCGCCGCAGTATTTT.

Ten or more counts support this clonotype. The chain has TRBV15 and TRBJ2-5; D may be TRBD2 (6 bases). The CDR3 extends over 15 amino acids. Trimming took 0 bases from V and 4 from J, leaving 12 bases between them. Germline V gives CDR1 LNHNV, CDR2 YYDKDF (reference sequence). Here the CDR3 reads CATSRDRGIAETQYF. As DNA, the CDR3 is TGTGCCACCAGCAGAGATCGCGGGATTGCAGAGACCCAGTACTTC. Looking up the rest from reference TRBV15 and TRBJ2-5 gives the full variable domain: DAMVIQNPRYQVTQFGKPVTLSCSQTLNHNVMYWYQQKSSQAPKLLFHYYDKDFNNEADTPDNFQSRRPNTSFCFLDIRSPGLGDTAMYLCATSRDRGIAETQYFGPGTRLLVL.

The genes are TRBV11-3 and TRBJ2-2; D is perhaps TRBD2 (5 bases). The V gene lost 1 base and the J gene lost 6 bases, with 9 bases spanning the gap. The CDR3 sequence is 14 residues long. Germline CDR1 and CDR2: SGHNT and YENEEA. The CDR3 is CASSLGTLSGELFF. The CDR3 DNA sequence: TGTGCCAGCAGCTTAGGGACTCTCTCCGGGGAGCTGTTTTTT.

This clonotype was recorded a few times. This chain links TRBV5-6 with TRBJ2-3; no definite D call. The CDR3 spans 14 residues. Germline values: CDR1 SGHDT, CDR2 YYEEEE. The ends were cut back, 1 base at V and 2 bases at J, with 8 bases in the middle. The CDR3, as DNA: TGTGCCAGCAGCTTGTCCAGCATCACAGATACGCAGTATTTT. Its protein is CASSLSSITDTQYF.

CDR3 sequence (DNA): TGCGCCAGCAGCCTTTCAGGGGGCTTGTTGGAGACCCAGTACTTC. It is translated as CASSLSGGLLETQYF. The chain is built from TRBV4-1 and TRBJ2-5, with 8 bases matching TRBD1. Germline-derived CDR1 and CDR2 are MGHRA and YSYEKL. The V and J ends lost 4 bases and 5 bases, in that order; junction bases with no gene match: 9. CDR3 length: 15 amino acids.

This clonotype has only a few counts. The CDR3 loop reads CATSDGDLEQYF. DNA of the CDR3: TGTGCCACCAGTGACGGTGACCTCGAGCAGTACTTC. This chain uses TRBV24-1 with TRBJ2-7; D is uncertain. CDR1 is KGHDR, CDR2 SFDVKD, per germline. The CDR3 has 12 residues. V lost 4 bases and J 6 bases, leaving 9 bases between the germline ends.

At least ten counts were recorded for this clonotype. V usage is TRBV21-1 and J usage is TRBJ2-7. TRBV21-1 is assigned pseudogene status. This CDR3 is built from 13 residues. CDR3 DNA: TGTGCCAGCAGCCGACACCTGGCTAACGAGCAGTACTTC. This encodes CASSRHLANEQYF.

This clonotype was detected only a few times. This chain joins TRBV7-9 and TRBJ1-2; 8 nucleotides agree with TRBD1. With 5 bases clipped from V and 12 bases from J, the junction kept 5 bases outside the gene matches. The germline V gene has CDR1 SEHNR and CDR2 FQNEAQ (reference sequence). The CDR3 totals 11 residues. For the CDR3, the DNA is TGTGCCAGCAGCCGAGGACAGGGTAACACCTTC. Amino acid sequence: CASSRGQGNTF.

The table lists this clonotype with many counts. The chain joins TRBV27 to TRBJ1-4; possible D gene TRBD1, 5 bases. V lost 2 bases, J lost 4 bases, and 8 bases lay in between. CDR3 length: 14 residues. CDR1 and CDR2 (germline): MNHEY, SMNVEV (reference sequence). This chain's CDR3 is CASSLRGDNEKLFF. CDR3 coding DNA: TGTGCCAGCAGTTTAAGGGGTGATAATGAAAAACTGTTTTTT.

The chain links TRBV29-1 to TRBJ1-2; D gene uncertain. The CDR3 runs to 12 residues. Germline V gene lookup returns CDR1 SQVTM and CDR2 ANQGSEA. The V end was cut by 3 bases, the J end by 4 bases, with 9 bases between. CDR3 coding DNA: TGCAGCGTTGACATCGGGCGCTATGGCTACACCTTC. It codes for CSVDIGRYGYTF.

This clonotype was observed a handful of times. The V call is TRBV28, the J call TRBJ2-5; possible D gene TRBD1, 6 bases. There are 13 residues in the CDR3. Deletions cut 6 bases from V and 4 bases from J, with 12 bases between. Germline CDR1 is MDHEN and CDR2 is SYDVKM. This chain's CDR3 is CASRVRGGETQYF. As DNA, the CDR3 is TGTGCCAGCAGGGTCAGGGGTGGAGAGACCCAGTACTTC.

This clonotype was seen at least ten times. V and J are TRBV29-1 and TRBJ1-2; possibly TRBD1 for D (5 bases). CDR1 and CDR2 (germline): SQVTM, ANQGSEA. V gave up 1 base and J gave up 5 bases, with 17 bases separating them. The CDR3 contains 15 residues. The CDR3 loop is CSVEVSRVSNYGYTF. CDR3 nucleotides: TGCAGCGTTGAAGTCTCCAGGGTCTCCAATTATGGCTACACCTTC.

This clonotype was detected many times. The chain joins TRBV25-1 to TRBJ2-7; perhaps TRBD1 as D (6 bases). V lost 6 bases to trimming and J lost 0 bases, with 12 bases between them. CDR1 and CDR2 (germline): MGHDK, SYGVNS. CDR3 length: 14 residues. The CDR3 region has the DNA TGTGCCAGCAGGGGAACAGGGAGCTCCTACGAGCAGTACTTC. The encoded protein is CASRGTGSSYEQYF.

This chain connects TRBV7-2 to TRBJ1-5; no reliable D call. Per germline, CDR1 SGHTA and CDR2 FQGNSA. The V and J ends lost 3 bases and 2 bases respectively, with 8 bases between them. This CDR3 is built from 14 residues. CDR3 DNA: TGTGCCAGCAGCTTTAGGGCAGGCAATCAGCCCCAGCATTTT. It encodes CASSFRAGNQPQHF.

Only a few counts were recorded for this clonotype. J is TRBJ2-1 and V is TRBV7-3; tentatively, D is TRBD1 or TRBD2 (5 bases each). There are 14 residues in the CDR3. Germline values: CDR1 SGHTA, CDR2 FQGTGA. V gave up 1 base and J gave up 7 bases, with 11 bases separating them. As DNA, the CDR3 is TGTGCCAGCAGCTTAAACGGGGCTAGGAATGAGCAGTTCTTC. This gives the protein CASSLNGARNEQFF. The entire variable domain, with the rest obtained from reference TRBV7-3 and TRBJ2-1, is as follows: GAGVSQTPSNKVTEKGKYVELRCDPISGHTALYWYRQSLGQGPEFLIYFQGTGAADDSGLPNDRFFAVRPEGSVSTLKIQRTERGDSAVYLCASSLNGARNEQFFGPGTRLTVL.